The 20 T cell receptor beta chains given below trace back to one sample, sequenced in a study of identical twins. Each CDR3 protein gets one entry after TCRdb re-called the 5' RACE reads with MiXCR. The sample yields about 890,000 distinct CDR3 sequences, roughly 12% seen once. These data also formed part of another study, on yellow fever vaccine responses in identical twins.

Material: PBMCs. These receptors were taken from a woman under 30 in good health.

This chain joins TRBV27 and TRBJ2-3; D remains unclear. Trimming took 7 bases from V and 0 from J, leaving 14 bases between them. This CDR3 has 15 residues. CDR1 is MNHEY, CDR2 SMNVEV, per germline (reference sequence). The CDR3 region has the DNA TGTGCCAGCACCCCTCTACCCCCTAGCACAGATACGCAGTATTTT. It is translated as CASTPLPPSTDTQYF.

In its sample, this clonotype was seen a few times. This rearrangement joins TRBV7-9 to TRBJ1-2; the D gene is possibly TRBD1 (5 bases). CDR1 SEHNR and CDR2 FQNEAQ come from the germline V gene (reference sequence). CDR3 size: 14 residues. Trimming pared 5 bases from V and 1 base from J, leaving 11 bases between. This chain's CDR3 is CASSGDGHNYGYTF. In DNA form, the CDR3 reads TGTGCCAGCAGCGGGGACGGCCATAACTATGGCTACACCTTC.

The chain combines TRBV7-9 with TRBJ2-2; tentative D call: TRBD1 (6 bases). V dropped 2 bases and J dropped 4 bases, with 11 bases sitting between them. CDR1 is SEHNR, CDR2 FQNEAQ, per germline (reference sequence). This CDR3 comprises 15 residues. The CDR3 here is CASSLSQGSTGELFF. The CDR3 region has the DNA TGTGCCAGCAGCTTATCCCAGGGGAGCACCGGGGAGCTGTTTTTT.

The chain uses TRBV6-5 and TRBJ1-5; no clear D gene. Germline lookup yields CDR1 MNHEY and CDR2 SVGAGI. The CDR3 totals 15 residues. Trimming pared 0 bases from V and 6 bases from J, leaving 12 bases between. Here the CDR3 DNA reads TGTGCCAGCAGTTACTCGGCGGGGTCCCCTCAGCCCCAGCATTTT. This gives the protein CASSYSAGSPQPQHF.

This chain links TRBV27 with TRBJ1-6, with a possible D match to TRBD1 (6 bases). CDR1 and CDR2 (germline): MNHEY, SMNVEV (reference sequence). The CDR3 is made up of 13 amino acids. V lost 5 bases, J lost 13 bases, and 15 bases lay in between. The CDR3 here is CASSILGGRPLHF. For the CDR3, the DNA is TGTGCCAGCAGTATCCTTGGGGGGCGGCCCCTCCACTTT.

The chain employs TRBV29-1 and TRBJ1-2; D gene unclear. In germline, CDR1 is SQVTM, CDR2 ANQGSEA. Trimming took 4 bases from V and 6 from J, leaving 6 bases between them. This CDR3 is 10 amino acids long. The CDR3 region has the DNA TGCAGCGTTGTTTTGGATGGCTACACCTTC. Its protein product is CSVVLDGYTF.

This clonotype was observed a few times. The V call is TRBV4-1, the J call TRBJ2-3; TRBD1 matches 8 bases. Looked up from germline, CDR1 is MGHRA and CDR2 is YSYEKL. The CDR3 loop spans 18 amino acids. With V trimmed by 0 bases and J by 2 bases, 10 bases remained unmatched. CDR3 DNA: TGCGCCAGCAGCCAAGAGGACGCAGGGGGCTTTCCCACAGATACGCAGTATTTT. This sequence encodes CASSQEDAGGFPTDTQYF.

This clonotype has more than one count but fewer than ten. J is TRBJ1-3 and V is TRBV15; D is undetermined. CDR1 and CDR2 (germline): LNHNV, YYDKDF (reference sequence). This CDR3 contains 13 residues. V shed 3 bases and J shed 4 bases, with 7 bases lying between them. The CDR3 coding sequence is TGTGCCACCAGCAGGCTTCAGGGAAACACCATATATTTT. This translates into CATSRLQGNTIYF.

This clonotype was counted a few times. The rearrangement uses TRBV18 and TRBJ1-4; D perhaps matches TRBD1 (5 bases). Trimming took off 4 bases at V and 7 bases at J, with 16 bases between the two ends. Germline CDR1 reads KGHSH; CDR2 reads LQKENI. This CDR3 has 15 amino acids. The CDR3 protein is CASSHRRAFFEKLFF. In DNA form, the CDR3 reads TGTGCCAGCTCACACAGGCGGGCGTTTTTTGAAAAACTGTTTTTT.

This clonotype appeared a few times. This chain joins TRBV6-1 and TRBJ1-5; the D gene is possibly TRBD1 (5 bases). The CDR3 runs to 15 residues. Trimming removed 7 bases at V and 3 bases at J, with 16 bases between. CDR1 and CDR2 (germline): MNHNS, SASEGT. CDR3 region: CASTPDTPTNQPQHF. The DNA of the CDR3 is TGTGCCAGCACCCCGGACACCCCCACCAATCAGCCCCAGCATTTT.

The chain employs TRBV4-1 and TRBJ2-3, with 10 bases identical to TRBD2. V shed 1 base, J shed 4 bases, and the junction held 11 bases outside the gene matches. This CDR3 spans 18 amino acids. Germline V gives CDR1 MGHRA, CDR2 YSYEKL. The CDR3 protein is CASSQGISGRVGADTQYF. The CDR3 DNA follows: TGCGCCAGCAGCCAAGGAATAAGCGGGAGGGTCGGGGCAGATACGCAGTATTTT.

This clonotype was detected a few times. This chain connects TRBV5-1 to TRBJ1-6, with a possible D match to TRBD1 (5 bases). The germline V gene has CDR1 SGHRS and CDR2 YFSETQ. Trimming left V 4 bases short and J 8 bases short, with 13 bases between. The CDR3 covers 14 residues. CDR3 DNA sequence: TGCGCCAGCAGCGGGGGACGGCGGGATTCACCCCTCCACTTT. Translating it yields CASSGGRRDSPLHF.

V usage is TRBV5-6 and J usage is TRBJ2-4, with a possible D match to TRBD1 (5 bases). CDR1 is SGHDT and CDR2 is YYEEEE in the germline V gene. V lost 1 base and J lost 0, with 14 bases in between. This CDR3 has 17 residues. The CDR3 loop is CASSLLRAVVAKNIQYF. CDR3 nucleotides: TGTGCCAGCAGCTTGCTCAGGGCGGTGGTAGCCAAAAACATTCAGTACTTC.

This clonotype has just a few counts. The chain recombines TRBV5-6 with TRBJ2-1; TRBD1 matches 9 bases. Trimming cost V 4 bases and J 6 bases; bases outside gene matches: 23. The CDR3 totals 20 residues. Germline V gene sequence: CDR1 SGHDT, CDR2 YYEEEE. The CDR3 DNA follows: TGTGCCAGCAGCCCCCTCCGGGACAGGGTTACCCTCTCCCTAATCAATGAGCAGTTCTTC. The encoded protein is CASSPLRDRVTLSLINEQFF.

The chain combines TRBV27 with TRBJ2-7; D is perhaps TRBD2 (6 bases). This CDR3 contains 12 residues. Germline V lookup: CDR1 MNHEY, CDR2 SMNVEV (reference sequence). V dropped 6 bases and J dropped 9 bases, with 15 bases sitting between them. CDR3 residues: CASSSGSGGQYF. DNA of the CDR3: TGTGCCAGCAGCTCCGGTAGCGGTGGGCAGTACTTC.

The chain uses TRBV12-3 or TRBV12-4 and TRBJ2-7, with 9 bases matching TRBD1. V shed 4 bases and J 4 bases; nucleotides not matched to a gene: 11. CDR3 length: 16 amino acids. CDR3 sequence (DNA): TGTGCCAGCAGTTCTGGGACAGGGTCCCTATTTTACGAGCAGTACTTC. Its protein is CASSSGTGSLFYEQYF.

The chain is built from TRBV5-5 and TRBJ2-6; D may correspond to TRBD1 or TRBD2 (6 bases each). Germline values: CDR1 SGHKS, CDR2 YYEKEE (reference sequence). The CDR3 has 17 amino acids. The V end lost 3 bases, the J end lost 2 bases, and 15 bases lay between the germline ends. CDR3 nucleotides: TGTGCCAGCAGCTCCCCCCCCGGGGGCGCTGGGGCCAACGTCCTGACTTTC. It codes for CASSSPPGGAGANVLTF.

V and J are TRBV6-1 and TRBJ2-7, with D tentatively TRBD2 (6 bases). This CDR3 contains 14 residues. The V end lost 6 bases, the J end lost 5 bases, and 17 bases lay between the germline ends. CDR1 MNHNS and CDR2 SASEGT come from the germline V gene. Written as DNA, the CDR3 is TGTGCCAGCAGCCGGACGCGGGATCTCCACGAGCAGTACTTC. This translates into CASSRTRDLHEQYF.

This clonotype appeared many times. The CDR3 loop reads CASSSGANTEAFF. CDR3 DNA: TGTGCCAGCAGCTCCGGGGCCAACACTGAAGCTTTCTTT. This rearrangement joins TRBV12-3 or TRBV12-4 to TRBJ1-1; D may be TRBD1 (5 bases). This CDR3 contains 13 residues. V dropped 6 bases and J dropped 2 bases, with 10 bases sitting between them.

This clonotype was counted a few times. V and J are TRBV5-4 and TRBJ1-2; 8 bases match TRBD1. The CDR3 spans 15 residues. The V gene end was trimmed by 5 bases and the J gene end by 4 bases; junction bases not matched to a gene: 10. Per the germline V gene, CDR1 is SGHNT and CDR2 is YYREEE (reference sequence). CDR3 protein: CASSSGTGFLYGYTF. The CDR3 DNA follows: TGTGCCAGCAGTTCCGGGACAGGATTCCTCTATGGCTACACCTTC.